Below are 12 T cell receptor beta chains sequenced from a single sample in a study of monozygotic twins with inflammatory bowel disease. No DNA is given; TCRdb re-called the 5' RACE reads and lists each CDR3 protein once. This table lists some 200,000 distinct CDR3 sequences. Sequencing was done on a sample of blood. These receptors came from a human donor with ulcerative colitis or Crohn's disease, or a healthy co-twin of an affected twin (not recorded which).

This chain connects TRBV18 to TRBJ1-2; the TCRdb call, TRBD1, lacks DNA for checking. The CDR3 length is 15 residues. Germline lookup yields CDR1 KGHSH and CDR2 LQKENI. The CDR3 region is CASSPADRPLYGYTF.

J is TRBJ1-1 and V is TRBV5-1. The CDR3 covers 12 residues. Germline V gives CDR1 SGHRS, CDR2 YFSETQ. The CDR3 loop is CASSLATNEAFF.

V usage is TRBV5-1 and J usage is TRBJ2-1; TCRdb selects TRBD2, and the lack of DNA leaves this call unchecked. Germline CDR1 reads SGHRS; CDR2 reads YFSETQ. The CDR3 is 15 amino acids. The CDR3 loop is CASSLEGLVVDEQFF.

J is TRBJ2-1 and V is TRBV12-3 or TRBV12-4; no DNA is available, so the TRBD2 call from TCRdb remains unchecked. This CDR3 region has 13 residues. The CDR3 spells CASGSGRNNEQFF.

CDR3 protein: CASSRLTQETQYF. V gene TRBV14 combines with J gene TRBJ2-5. Germline assignment: CDR1 SGHDN and CDR2 FVKESK. The CDR3 runs to 13 residues.

The V gene is TRBV12-3 or TRBV12-4, the J gene TRBJ1-1. The length of the CDR3 is 14 residues. The CDR3 protein is CASSHWTVNTEAFF.

This chain connects TRBV20-1 to TRBJ2-1; TCRdb designates TRBD1, a call that cannot be tested without DNA. In germline, CDR1 is DFQATT, CDR2 SNEGSKA (reference sequence). The CDR3 runs 13 residues. CDR3 loop: CSAPGGFLNEQFF.

The chain combines TRBV7-2 with TRBJ2-4. The germline V gene encodes CDR1 SGHTA and CDR2 FQGNSA. The CDR3 runs to 12 residues. CDR3 in amino acids: CASSFTENIQYF. The full variable domain, its missing parts supplied by reference TRBV7-2 and TRBJ2-4, is GAGVSQSPSNKVTEKGKDVELRCDPISGHTALYWYRQSLGQGLEFLIYFQGNSAPDKSGLPSDRFSAERTGGSVSTLTIQRTQQEDSAVYLCASSFTENIQYFGAGTRLSVL.

Here the CDR3 reads CASSLTTRVREQYF. The chain links TRBV5-1 to TRBJ2-7; TCRdb reports TRBD2, a call that lacks DNA to check it against. CDR3 size: 14 residues. Germline-derived CDR1 and CDR2 are SGHRS and YFSETQ.

The chain couples TRBV6-2 or TRBV6-3 to TRBJ1-1. The CDR3 has 13 residues. Germline V gene data show CDR1 as MNHEY and CDR2 as SVGEGT. The CDR3 here is CASSYRGNTEAFF.

The chain recombines TRBV2 with TRBJ1-1. Germline V lookup: CDR1 SNHLY, CDR2 FYNNEI. This CDR3 is built from 11 residues. CDR3 sequence: CASKWSTEAFF.

This rearrangement joins TRBV13 to TRBJ2-2; the D call of TRBD2 rests on TCRdb alone, since no DNA is present to check it. The CDR3 runs to 14 residues. The germline CDR1 and CDR2 sequences are PRHDT and FYEKMQ (reference sequence). The CDR3: CASSLRGKIRELFF.